This T cell receptor (beta chain) was identified in a study of a mutant IDH1 vaccine in newly diagnosed glioma. For the study at large: Investigators started vaccination 4-6 weeks after radiotherapy alone, or with temozolomide cycles.

The time point: week 47, end of study. Vaccination used 300 ug of mutant IDH1 20-mer peptide per dose, with topical imiquimod. Method: immunoSEQ multiplex PCR; TCRdb's copy keeps in-frame clones and lacks some. The repertoire holds 9,500 to 13,000 clones, with around 85% as singletons. The table lists this clone with a few counts. Its antigen is not identified. The input for sequencing was PBMCs, taken from a glioma patient whose treatment included an IDH1 peptide vaccine. The TCR comes from a man in his thirties or forties with glioma.

The CDR3 protein is CASSFLQGSQPQHF. CDR3 bases: TGTGCCAGTAGTTTTCTTCAGGGGAGTCAGCCCCAGCATTTT. This chain links TRBV19 with TRBJ1-5; maybe TRBD1 (6 bases). The V end was cut by 5 bases, the J end by 6 bases, with 14 bases between. The CDR3 length is 14 residues. CDR1 LNHDA and CDR2 SQIVND come from the germline V gene (reference sequence).